This record looks at one TCR beta chain sequence and its context. The data derive from a study of blood T cell repertoires in COVID-19. The V gene's germline CDR1 is LNHDA and CDR2 SQIVND (reference sequence). Trimming removed 5 bases at V and 4 bases at J, with 9 bases between. The CDR3 totals 13 residues. This table comes from immunoSEQ multiplex PCR, and its TCRdb copy is limited to in-frame clones, with some not included. The repertoire includes a few hundred thousand clones, around 90% of them detected once, and over 5% sits in the top ten. This rearrangement joins TRBV19 to TRBJ1-5; a weak D match, TRBD1 (6 bases). Input material: peripheral blood. This clonotype was obtained from a woman aged 50 to 60 with COVID-19, enrolled during active disease. CDR3 coding DNA: TGTGCCAGTAGTCAAGGGGGAAATCAGCCCCAGCATTTT. Amino acids: CASSQGGNQPQHF.